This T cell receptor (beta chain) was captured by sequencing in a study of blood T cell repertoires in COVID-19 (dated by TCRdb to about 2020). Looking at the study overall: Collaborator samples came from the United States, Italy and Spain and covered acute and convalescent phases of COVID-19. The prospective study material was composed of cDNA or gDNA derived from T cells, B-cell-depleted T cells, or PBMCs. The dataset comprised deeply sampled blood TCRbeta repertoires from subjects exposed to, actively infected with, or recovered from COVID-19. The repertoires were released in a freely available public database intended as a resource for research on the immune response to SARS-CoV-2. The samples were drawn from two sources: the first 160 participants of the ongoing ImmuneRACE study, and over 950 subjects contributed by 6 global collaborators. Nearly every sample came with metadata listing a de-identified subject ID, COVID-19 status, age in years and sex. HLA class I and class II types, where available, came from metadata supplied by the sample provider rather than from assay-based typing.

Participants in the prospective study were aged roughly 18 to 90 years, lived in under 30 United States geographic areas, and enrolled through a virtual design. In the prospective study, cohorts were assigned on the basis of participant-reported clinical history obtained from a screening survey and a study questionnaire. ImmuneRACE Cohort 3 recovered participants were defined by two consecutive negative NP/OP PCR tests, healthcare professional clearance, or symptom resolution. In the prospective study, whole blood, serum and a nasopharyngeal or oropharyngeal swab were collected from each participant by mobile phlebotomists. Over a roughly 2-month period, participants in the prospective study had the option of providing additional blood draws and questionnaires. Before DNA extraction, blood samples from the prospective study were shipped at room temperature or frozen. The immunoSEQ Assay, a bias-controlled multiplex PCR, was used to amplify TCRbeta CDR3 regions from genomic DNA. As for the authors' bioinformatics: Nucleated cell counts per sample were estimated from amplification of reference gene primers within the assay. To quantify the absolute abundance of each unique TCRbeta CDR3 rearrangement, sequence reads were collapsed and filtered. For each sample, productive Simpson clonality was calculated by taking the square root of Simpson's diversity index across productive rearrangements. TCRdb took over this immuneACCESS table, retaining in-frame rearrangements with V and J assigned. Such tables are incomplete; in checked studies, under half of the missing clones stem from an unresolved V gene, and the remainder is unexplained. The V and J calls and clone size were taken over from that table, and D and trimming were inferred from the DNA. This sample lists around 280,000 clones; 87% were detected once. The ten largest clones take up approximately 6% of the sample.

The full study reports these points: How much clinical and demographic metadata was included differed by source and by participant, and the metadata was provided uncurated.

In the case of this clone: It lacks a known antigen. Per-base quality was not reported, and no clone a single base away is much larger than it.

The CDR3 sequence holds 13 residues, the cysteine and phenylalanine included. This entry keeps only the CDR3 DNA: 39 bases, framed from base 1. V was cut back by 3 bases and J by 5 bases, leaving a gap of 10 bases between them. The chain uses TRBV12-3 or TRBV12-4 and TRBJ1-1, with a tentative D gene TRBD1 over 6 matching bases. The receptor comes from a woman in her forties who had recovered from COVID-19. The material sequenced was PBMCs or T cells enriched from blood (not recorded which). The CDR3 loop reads CASSLQGSTEAFF. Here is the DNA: TGTGCCAGCAGTTTGCAGGGGTCGACTGAAGCTTTCTTT.